Listed here are 16 T cell receptor beta chains from one sample, sequenced in a study of T cell repertoires in cytomegalovirus infection. TCRdb re-called the reads with MiXCR, one entry per CDR3 protein. The data hold 310,000 or so distinct CDR3 sequences, with 25% observed a single time. The material sequenced was PBMCs. These receptors all stem from a human donor in good health (CMV status not recorded). Some clones in this sample may be carry-over from other donors' samples.

The V call is TRBV28, the J call TRBJ2-2; unclear D gene. In germline, CDR1 is MDHEN, CDR2 SYDVKM. The CDR3 has 14 residues. Trimming left V 3 bases short and J 4 bases short, with 9 bases between. The CDR3 sequence: CASSFRASTGELFF. In DNA, the CDR3 is TGTGCCAGCAGTTTCCGGGCCTCCACCGGGGAGCTGTTTTTT.

The chain uses TRBV28 and TRBJ1-6; tentative D call: TRBD1 (6 bases). This CDR3 region has 15 residues. Germline V gene lookup returns CDR1 MDHEN and CDR2 SYDVKM. V was shortened by 6 bases and J by 10 bases, with 19 bases between the two germline ends. CDR3 protein: CASREQAGEGSPLHF. Written as DNA, the CDR3 is TGTGCCAGCAGGGAGCAAGCAGGGGAAGGGTCACCCCTCCACTTT. The full variable domain, in which reference TRBV28 and TRBJ1-6 provide the parts outside the CDR3, is DVKVTQSSRYLVKRTGEKVFLECVQDMDHENMFWYRQDPGLGLRLIYFSYDVKMKEKGDIPEGYSVSREKKERFSLILESASTNQTSMYLCASREQAGEGSPLHFGNGTRLTVT.

J is TRBJ1-1 and V is TRBV20-1, with no clear D. V dropped 2 bases and J dropped 0 bases, with 4 bases sitting between them. CDR3 length equals 12 residues. CDR1 is DFQATT, CDR2 SNEGSKA, per germline (reference sequence). CDR3 nucleotides: TGCAGTGCTAGACACTTGAACACTGAAGCTTTCTTT. Protein product: CSARHLNTEAFF.

This clonotype came up once. This chain joins TRBV5-4 and TRBJ2-7, with 7 bases identical to TRBD2. Trimming cost V 1 base and J 6 bases; bases outside gene matches: 10. This CDR3 has 15 amino acids. The germline V gene encodes CDR1 SGHNT and CDR2 YYREEE (reference sequence). The CDR3 protein is CASSLRSGSLREQYF. CDR3 bases: TGTGCCAGCAGCTTGCGTAGCGGGTCTCTCCGCGAGCAGTACTTC.

The chain is built from TRBV7-9 and TRBJ2-3; D may be TRBD2 (5 bases). Trimming removed 5 bases from V and 1 base from J, with 13 bases in between. CDR3 size: 15 residues. In germline, CDR1 is SEHNR, CDR2 FQNEAQ (reference sequence). The CDR3 reads CASSPLIARTDTQYF. The CDR3 coding sequence is TGTGCCAGCAGCCCCCTGATAGCGCGCACAGATACGCAGTATTTT.

The genes are TRBV28 and TRBJ2-2; 9 bases line up with TRBD1. V shed 4 bases and J 6 bases; nucleotides not matched to a gene: 6. The CDR3 totals 15 residues. Germline loops: CDR1 MDHEN, CDR2 SYDVKM. The CDR3 protein is CASSSDRGVPGELFF. DNA for the CDR3: TGTGCCAGCAGTTCCGACAGGGGGGTCCCCGGGGAGCTGTTTTTT.

The rearrangement joins TRBV10-3 to TRBJ2-3, with 8 nucleotides matching TRBD2. Germline-derived CDR1 and CDR2 are ENHRY and SYGVKD. The junction had 7 bases not matched to a gene; V was cut back by 7 bases and J by 4 bases. This CDR3 comprises 14 residues. The CDR3 here is CAIKSGSLSDTQYF. CDR3 bases: TGTGCCATCAAGAGCGGGAGTTTGTCAGATACGCAGTATTTT.

This clonotype showed up just a few times. J is TRBJ1-5 and V is TRBV5-1; tentative D call: TRBD1 (6 bases). V lost 4 bases and J lost 5, with 16 bases in between. Germline V gene lookup returns CDR1 SGHRS and CDR2 YFSETQ. The CDR3 runs to 15 residues. The CDR3 is CASSPGQLQDQPQHF. CDR3 DNA sequence: TGCGCCAGCAGCCCGGGACAACTCCAGGATCAGCCCCAGCATTTT.

This clonotype has a count of ten or more. V usage is TRBV7-2 and J usage is TRBJ2-5, with 15 bases identical to TRBD2. Trimming took 6 bases from V and 5 from J; bases not matched to a gene: 10. This CDR3 is 17 amino acids long. Looked up from germline, CDR1 is SGHTA and CDR2 is FQGNSA. CDR3 bases: TGTGCCAGCAGATCTGGACTAGCGGGGGGGCCGAAGGAGACCCAGTACTTC. Residues: CASRSGLAGGPKETQYF.

This clonotype has at least ten counts. The V and J genes are TRBV11-2 and TRBJ2-2; D is perhaps TRBD2 (6 bases). CDR1 and CDR2 from the germline V gene are SGHAT and FQNNGV. V was pared by 4 bases and J by 0 bases, with 9 bases between. CDR3 size: 15 residues. This CDR3 reads CASSSGTSNTGELFF. DNA for the CDR3: TGTGCCAGCAGCTCCGGGACTTCGAACACCGGGGAGCTGTTTTTT.

This clonotype occurred many times. The chain combines TRBV28 with TRBJ2-3; TRBD1 aligns across 8 bases. CDR1 is MDHEN, CDR2 SYDVKM, per germline. This CDR3 contains 15 residues. V shed 10 bases and J 0 bases; nucleotides not matched to a gene: 9. CDR3 sequence (DNA): TGTGCCACCAGACAACAGGGGGGAAGCACAGATACGCAGTATTTT. Protein: CATRQQGGSTDTQYF.

The V call is TRBV23-1, the J call TRBJ1-1; D unclear. TRBV23-1 is sorted into the ORF group, with uncertain function. The CDR3 loop spans 12 amino acids. Trimming removed 6 bases from V and 6 bases from J, with 11 bases in between. The CDR3 DNA reads as TGCGCCAGCAGGTCAAAGTGGGCTGAAGCTTTCTTT. This sequence encodes CASRSKWAEAFF.

This clonotype was detected many times. The genes are TRBV7-2 and TRBJ2-3; D ambiguous. CDR3 length: 13 amino acids. With 6 bases removed from V and 3 bases from J, the gap between germline ends came to 10 bases. Looked up from germline, CDR1 is SGHTA and CDR2 is FQGNSA. The DNA for the CDR3 is TGTGCCAGCAGTCCGGCCGGGACAGATACGCAGTATTTT. It specifies CASSPAGTDTQYF.

This clonotype was observed a handful of times. This chain uses TRBV19 with TRBJ1-2; no reliable D call. The CDR3 consists of 14 residues. Between the trimmed V and J ends, which lost 3 bases and 6 bases, there was a span of 14 bases. The germline V gene encodes CDR1 LNHDA and CDR2 SQIVND (reference sequence). The CDR3 DNA sequence: TGTGCCAGTAGTATTTTGAACCGAGGGAATGGCTACACCTTC. It codes for CASSILNRGNGYTF.

The chain couples TRBV7-2 to TRBJ2-5; a weak D match, TRBD2 (5 bases). CDR1 and CDR2 from the germline V gene are SGHTA and FQGNSA. Between the trimmed V and J ends, which lost 1 base and 7 bases, there was a span of 13 bases. The CDR3 loop spans 14 amino acids. This CDR3 reads CASSLGSSEATQYF. CDR3 sequence (DNA): TGTGCCAGCAGCTTAGGGTCCTCGGAGGCGACCCAGTACTTC.

The V and J genes are TRBV11-3 and TRBJ2-2; 7 bases match TRBD1. With V trimmed by 5 bases and J by 2 bases, 5 bases remained unmatched. This CDR3 contains 15 residues. Germline V gene lookup returns CDR1 SGHNT and CDR2 YENEEA. The CDR3 sequence: CASSGTGVNTGELFF. The CDR3, as DNA: TGTGCCAGCAGCGGAACAGGGGTAAACACCGGGGAGCTGTTTTTT.